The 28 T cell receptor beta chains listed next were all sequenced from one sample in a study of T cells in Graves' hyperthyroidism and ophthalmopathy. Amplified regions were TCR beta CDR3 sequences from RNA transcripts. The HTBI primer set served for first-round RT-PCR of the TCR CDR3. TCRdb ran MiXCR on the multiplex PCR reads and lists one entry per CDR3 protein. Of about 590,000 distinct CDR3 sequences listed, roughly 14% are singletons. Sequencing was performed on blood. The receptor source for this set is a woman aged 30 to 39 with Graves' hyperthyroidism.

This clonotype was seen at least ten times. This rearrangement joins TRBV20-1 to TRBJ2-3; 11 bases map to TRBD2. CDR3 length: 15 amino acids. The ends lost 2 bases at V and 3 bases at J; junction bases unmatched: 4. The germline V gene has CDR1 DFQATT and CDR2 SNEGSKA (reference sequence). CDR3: CSARSSGRNTDTQYF. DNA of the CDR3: TGCAGTGCTAGATCTAGCGGGAGGAATACAGATACGCAGTATTTT.

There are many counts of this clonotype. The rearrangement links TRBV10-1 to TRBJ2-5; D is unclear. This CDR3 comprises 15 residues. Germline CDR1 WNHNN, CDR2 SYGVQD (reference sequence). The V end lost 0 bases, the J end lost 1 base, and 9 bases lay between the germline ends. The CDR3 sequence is CASSESIGGQETQYF. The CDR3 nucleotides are TGCGCCAGCAGTGAGTCGATCGGTGGCCAAGAGACCCAGTACTTC.

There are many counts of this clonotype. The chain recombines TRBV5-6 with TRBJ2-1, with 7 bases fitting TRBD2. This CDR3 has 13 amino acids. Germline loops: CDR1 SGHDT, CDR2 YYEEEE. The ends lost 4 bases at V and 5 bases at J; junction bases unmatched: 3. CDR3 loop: CASSLRGDNEQFF. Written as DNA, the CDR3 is TGTGCCAGCAGCCTTCGGGGGGACAATGAGCAGTTCTTC. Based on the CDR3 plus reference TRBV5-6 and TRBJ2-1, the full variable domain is DAGVTQSPTHLIKTRGQQVTLRCSPKSGHDTVSWYQQALGQGPQFIFQYYEEEERQRGNFPDRFSGHQFPNYSSELNVNALLLGDSALYLCASSLRGDNEQFFGPGTRLTVL.

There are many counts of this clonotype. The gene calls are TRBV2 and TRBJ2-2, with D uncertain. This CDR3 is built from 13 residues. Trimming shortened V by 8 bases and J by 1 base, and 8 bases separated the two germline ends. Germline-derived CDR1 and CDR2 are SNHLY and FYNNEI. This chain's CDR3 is CASQDGNTGELFF. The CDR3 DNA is TGTGCCAGCCAGGACGGGAACACCGGGGAGCTGTTTTTT. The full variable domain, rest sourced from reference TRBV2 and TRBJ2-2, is EPEVTQTPSHQVTQMGQEVILRCVPISNHLYFYWYRQILGQKVEFLVSFYNNEISEKSEIFDDQFSVERPDGSNFTLKIRSTKLEDSAMYFCASQDGNTGELFFGEGSRLTVL.

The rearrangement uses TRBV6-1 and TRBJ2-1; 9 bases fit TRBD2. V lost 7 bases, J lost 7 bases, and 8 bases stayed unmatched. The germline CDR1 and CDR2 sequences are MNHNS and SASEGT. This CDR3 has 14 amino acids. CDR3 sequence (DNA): TGTGCCAGCACTCTTAGCGGGAGAATAAATGAGCAGTTCTTC. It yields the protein CASTLSGRINEQFF.

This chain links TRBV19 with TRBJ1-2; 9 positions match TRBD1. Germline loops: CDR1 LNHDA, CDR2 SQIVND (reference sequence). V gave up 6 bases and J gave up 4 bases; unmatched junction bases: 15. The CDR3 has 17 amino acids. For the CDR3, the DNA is TGTGCCAGTAGCCGGGGACAGGGAGATTCTGAGTTCTATGGCTACACCTTC. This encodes CASSRGQGDSEFYGYTF.

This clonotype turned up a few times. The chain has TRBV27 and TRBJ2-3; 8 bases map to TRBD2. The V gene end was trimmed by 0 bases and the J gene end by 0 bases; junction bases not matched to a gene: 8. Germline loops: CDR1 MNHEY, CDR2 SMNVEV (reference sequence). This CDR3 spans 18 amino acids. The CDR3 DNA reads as TGTGCCAGCAGTTTATCCCCCGGGACTAGACCTAGCACAGATACGCAGTATTTT. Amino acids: CASSLSPGTRPSTDTQYF.

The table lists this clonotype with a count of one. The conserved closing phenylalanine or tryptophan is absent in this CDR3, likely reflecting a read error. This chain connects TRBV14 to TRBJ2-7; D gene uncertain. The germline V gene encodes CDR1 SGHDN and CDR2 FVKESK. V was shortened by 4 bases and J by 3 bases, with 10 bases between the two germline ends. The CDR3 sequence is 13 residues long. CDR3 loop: CASSLRPDYEQYL. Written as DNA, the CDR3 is TGTGCCAGCAGCCTTCGGCCCGACTACGAGCAGTACCTC.

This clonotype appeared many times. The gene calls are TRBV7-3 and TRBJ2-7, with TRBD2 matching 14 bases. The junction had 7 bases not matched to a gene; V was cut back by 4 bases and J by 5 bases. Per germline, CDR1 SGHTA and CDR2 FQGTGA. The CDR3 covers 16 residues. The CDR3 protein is CASSSSGTSGSNEQYF. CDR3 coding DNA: TGTGCCAGCAGCTCATCCGGGACTAGCGGGAGCAACGAGCAGTACTTC.

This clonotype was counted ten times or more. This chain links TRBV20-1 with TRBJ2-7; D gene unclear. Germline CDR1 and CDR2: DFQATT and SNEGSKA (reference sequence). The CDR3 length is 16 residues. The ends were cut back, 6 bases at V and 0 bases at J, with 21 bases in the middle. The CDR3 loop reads CSAPSGAATSSYEQYF. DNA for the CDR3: TGCAGTGCCCCCAGTGGTGCGGCGACAAGCTCCTACGAGCAGTACTTC.

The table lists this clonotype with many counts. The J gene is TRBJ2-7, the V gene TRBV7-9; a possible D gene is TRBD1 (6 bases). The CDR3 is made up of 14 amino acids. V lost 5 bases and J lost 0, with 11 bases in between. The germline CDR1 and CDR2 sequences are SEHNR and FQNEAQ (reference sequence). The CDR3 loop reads CASSPKDSSYEQYF. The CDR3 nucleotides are TGTGCCAGCAGCCCAAAGGACAGCTCCTACGAGCAGTACTTC.

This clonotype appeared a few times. The CDR3 is CASSPDRSGETQYF. DNA for the CDR3: TGTGCCAGCAGCCCGGACAGGTCTGGAGAGACCCAGTACTTC. The rearrangement links TRBV7-9 to TRBJ2-5, with 7 nucleotides matching TRBD1. The CDR3 length is 14 residues. CDR1 SEHNR and CDR2 FQNEAQ come from the germline V gene (reference sequence). The V and J ends lost 5 bases and 4 bases, in that order; junction bases with no gene match: 7.

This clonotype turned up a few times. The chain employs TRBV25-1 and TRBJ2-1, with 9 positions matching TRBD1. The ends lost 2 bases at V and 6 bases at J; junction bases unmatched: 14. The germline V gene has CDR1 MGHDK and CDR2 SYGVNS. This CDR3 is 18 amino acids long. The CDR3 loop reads CASSELRLGTGTVNEQFF. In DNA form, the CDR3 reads TGTGCCAGCAGTGAACTACGACTAGGGACAGGGACGGTCAATGAGCAGTTCTTC.

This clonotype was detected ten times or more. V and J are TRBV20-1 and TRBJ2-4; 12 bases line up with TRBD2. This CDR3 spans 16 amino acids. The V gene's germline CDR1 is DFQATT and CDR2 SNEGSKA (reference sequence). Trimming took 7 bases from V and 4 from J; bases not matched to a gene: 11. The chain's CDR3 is CSVLLAGGWAKNIQYF. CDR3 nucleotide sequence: TGCAGTGTTTTACTAGCGGGAGGTTGGGCAAAAAACATTCAGTACTTC.

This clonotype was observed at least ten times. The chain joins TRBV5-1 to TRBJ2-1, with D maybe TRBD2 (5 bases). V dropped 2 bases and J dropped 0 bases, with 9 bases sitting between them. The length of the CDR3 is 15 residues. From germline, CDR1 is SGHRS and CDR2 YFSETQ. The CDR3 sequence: CASSFLGSSYNEQFF. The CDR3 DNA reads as TGCGCCAGCAGCTTTTTGGGGAGCTCCTACAATGAGCAGTTCTTC.

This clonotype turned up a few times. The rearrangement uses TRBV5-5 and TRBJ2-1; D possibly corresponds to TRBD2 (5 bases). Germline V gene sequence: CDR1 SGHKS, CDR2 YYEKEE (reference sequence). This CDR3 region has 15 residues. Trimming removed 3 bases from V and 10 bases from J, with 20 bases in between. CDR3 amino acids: CASSWTLSSGGEQFF. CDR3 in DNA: TGTGCCAGCAGCTGGACCCTCTCCAGTGGAGGAGAGCAGTTCTTC.

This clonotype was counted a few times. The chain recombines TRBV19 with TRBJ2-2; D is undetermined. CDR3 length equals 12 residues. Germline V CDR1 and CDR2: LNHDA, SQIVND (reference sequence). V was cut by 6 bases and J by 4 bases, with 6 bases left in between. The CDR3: CASRSPTGELFF. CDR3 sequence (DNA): TGTGCCAGTAGATCTCCCACCGGGGAGCTGTTTTTT.

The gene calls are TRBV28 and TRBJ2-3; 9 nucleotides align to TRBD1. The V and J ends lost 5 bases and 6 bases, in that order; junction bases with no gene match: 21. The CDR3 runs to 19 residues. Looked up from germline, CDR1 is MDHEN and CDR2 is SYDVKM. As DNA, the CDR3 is TGTGCCAGCAGTAACCGTCCCGGGACAGGGCTATCCCCGATTGATACGCAGTATTTT. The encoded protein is CASSNRPGTGLSPIDTQYF.

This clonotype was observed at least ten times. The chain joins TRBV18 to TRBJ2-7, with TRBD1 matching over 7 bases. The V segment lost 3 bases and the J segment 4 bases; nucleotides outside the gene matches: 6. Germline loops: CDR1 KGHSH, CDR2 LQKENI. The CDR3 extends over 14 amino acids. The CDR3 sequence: CASSPSGTEYEQYF. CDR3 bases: TGTGCCAGCTCACCCTCCGGGACAGAATACGAGCAGTACTTC.

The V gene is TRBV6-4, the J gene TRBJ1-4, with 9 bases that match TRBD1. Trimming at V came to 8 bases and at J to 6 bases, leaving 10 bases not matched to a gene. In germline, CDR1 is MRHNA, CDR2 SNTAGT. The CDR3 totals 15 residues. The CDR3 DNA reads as TGTGCCAGCCCTTACCGGGACAGGGTTGATGAAAAACTGTTTTTT. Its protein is CASPYRDRVDEKLFF.

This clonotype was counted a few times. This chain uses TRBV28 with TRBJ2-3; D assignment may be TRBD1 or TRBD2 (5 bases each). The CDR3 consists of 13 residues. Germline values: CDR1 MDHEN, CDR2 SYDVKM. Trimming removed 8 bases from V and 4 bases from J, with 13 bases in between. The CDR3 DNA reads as TGTGCCAGCCTTGGGTTGGGGGCAGATACGCAGTATTTT. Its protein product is CASLGLGADTQYF.

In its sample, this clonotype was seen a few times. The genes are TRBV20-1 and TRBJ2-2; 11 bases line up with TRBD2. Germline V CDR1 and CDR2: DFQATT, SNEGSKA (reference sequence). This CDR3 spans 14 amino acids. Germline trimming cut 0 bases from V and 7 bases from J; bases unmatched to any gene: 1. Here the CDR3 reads CSARDSGGGGELFF. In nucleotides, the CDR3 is TGCAGTGCTAGAGATAGCGGGGGGGGCGGGGAGCTGTTTTTT.

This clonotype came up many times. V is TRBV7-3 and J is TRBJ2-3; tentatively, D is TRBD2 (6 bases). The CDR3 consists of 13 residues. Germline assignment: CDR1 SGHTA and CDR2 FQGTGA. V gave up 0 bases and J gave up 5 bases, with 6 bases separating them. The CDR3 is CASSLTGGDTQYF. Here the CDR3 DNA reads TGTGCCAGCAGCTTAACGGGAGGAGATACGCAGTATTTT.

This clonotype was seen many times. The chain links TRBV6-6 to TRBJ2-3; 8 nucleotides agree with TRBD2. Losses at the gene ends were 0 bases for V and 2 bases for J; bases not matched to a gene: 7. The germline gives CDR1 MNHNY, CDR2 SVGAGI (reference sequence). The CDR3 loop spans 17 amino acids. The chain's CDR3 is CASSYSLGTSPTDTQYF. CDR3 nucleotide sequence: TGTGCCAGCAGTTACTCGCTTGGGACTAGTCCCACAGATACGCAGTATTTT.

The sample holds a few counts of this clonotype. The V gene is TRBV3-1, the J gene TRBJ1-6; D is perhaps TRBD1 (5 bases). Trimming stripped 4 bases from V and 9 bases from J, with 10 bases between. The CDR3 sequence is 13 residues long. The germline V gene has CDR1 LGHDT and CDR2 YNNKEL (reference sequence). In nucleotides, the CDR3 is TGTGCCAGCAGCCTGCGCGGGGGTTCACCCCTCCACTTT. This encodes CASSLRGGSPLHF.

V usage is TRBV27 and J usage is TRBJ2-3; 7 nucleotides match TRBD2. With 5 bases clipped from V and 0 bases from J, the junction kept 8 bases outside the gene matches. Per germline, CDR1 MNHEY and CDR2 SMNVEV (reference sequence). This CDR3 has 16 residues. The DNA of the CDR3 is TGTGCCAGCAGTACGGCCGGACTAGAAAGCACAGATACGCAGTATTTT. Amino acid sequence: CASSTAGLESTDTQYF.

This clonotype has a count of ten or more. The CDR3 region is CAGSLGQDKETQYF. DNA of the CDR3: TGTGCCGGTTCACTCGGACAGGACAAAGAGACCCAGTACTTC. The chain uses TRBV28 and TRBJ2-5; 7 bases agree with TRBD1. The CDR3 spans 14 residues. V shed 11 bases and J 3 bases; nucleotides not matched to a gene: 12. In germline, CDR1 is MDHEN, CDR2 SYDVKM.

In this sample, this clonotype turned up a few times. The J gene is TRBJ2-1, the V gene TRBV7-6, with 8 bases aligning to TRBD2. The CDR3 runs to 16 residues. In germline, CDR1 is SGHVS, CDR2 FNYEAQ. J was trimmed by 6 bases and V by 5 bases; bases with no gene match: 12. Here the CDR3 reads CASSQSSRGRINEQFF. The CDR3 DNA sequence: TGTGCCAGCAGCCAAAGCTCCCGCGGGAGGATCAATGAGCAGTTCTTC.